This T cell receptor beta chain was identified in a study of regulatory and conventional T cells in RAG deficiency. The sorted conventional CD4+ T cells were CD25-low and CD127-high, with genomic DNA sequenced. The table came from immunoSEQ multiplex PCR; TCRdb's copy has only in-frame clones and leaves some out. The repertoire consists of 21,000 or so clones, with 90% to 95% occurring once and the leading ten covering less than 0.85%. CDR3 size: 16 residues. From germline, CDR1 is SGHNT and CDR2 YENEEA. Trimming took 5 bases from V and 1 from J; bases not matched to a gene: 7. The sample was also reused in another study, on regulatory T cells. In that study: Primers: 52 TRBV forward and 13 TRBJ reverse.

The clonotype comes from a human donor in good health. The sequencing input was CD4+ T cells sorted from blood. This chain links TRBV11-3 with TRBJ2-5; 10 bases fit TRBD2. CDR3 loop: CASSLTSGAIQETQYF. DNA of the CDR3: TGTGCCAGCAGCCTTACTAGCGGGGCGATCCAAGAGACCCAGTACTTC.